The 26 T cell receptor beta chains presented below share a single source sample, sequenced in a study of cytomegalovirus exposure and HLA in healthy donors. PCR amplification relied on 60 Vbeta primers (plus 13 Jbeta primers). This table comes from immunoSEQ multiplex PCR, and its TCRdb copy is limited to in-frame clones, with some not included. The sample consists of a few hundred thousand clones, about 77% of them appearing once. Sequenced sample: PBMCs. Receptors originate from a woman aged 25-40 years in good health and CMV-seronegative.

The chain couples TRBV27 to TRBJ2-1, with 9 bases lining up with TRBD2. V shed 3 bases and J 0 bases; nucleotides not matched to a gene: 12. The CDR3 is 19 residues long. Germline V gives CDR1 MNHEY, CDR2 SMNVEV (reference sequence). The CDR3 spells CASSFPESLAGTSYNEQFF. In nucleotides, the CDR3 is TGTGCCAGCAGTTTCCCCGAGTCTCTAGCGGGGACCTCCTACAATGAGCAGTTCTTC.

The chain uses TRBV29-1 and TRBJ2-1; the match to TRBD1 covers 8 bases. The V gene's germline CDR1 is SQVTM and CDR2 ANQGSEA. This CDR3 has 15 residues. With V trimmed by 3 bases and J by 7 bases, 11 bases remained unmatched. The CDR3 DNA is TGCAGCGTTGAGGACAGGGCGTGGGTCCCTAATGAGCAGTTCTTC. This codes for CSVEDRAWVPNEQFF.

V is TRBV15 and J is TRBJ1-5; 7 bases fit TRBD1. CDR3 length: 16 amino acids. Germline V gene lookup returns CDR1 LNHNV and CDR2 YYDKDF (reference sequence). Germline trimming cut 2 bases from V and 3 bases from J; bases unmatched to any gene: 7. This chain's CDR3 is CATSRLGQTNNQPQHF. The CDR3 DNA is TGTGCCACCAGCAGATTGGGACAGACAAACAATCAGCCCCAGCATTTT.

In this sample, this clone turned up once. V and J are TRBV10-1 and TRBJ2-2; D call uncertain. The CDR3 extends over 15 amino acids. Germline lookup yields CDR1 WNHNN and CDR2 SYGVQD (reference sequence). Deletions cut 2 bases from V and 0 bases from J, with 7 bases between. CDR3 region: CASSENTANTGELFF. For the CDR3, the DNA is TGCGCCAGCAGTGAGAACACCGCGAACACCGGGGAGCTGTTTTTT.

The CDR3 sequence: CASSELGLSMNTEAFF. CDR3 nucleotide sequence: TGTGCCAGCAGTGAACTAGGCCTTAGTATGAACACTGAAGCTTTCTTT. This chain joins TRBV2 and TRBJ1-1; D remains unclear. CDR1 and CDR2 from the germline V gene are SNHLY and FYNNEI. The CDR3 extends over 16 amino acids. The ends were cut back, 2 bases at V and 0 bases at J, with 13 bases in the middle.

This clone has more than one count but fewer than ten. This sequence joins TRBV7-2 and TRBJ2-7; TRBD2 agrees at 14 bases. This CDR3 is built from 15 residues. CDR1 is SGHTA and CDR2 is FQGNSA in the germline V gene. Germline trimming cut 5 bases from V and 3 bases from J; bases unmatched to any gene: 3. In DNA form, the CDR3 reads TGTGCCAGCAGCCAGGGACTAGCGGGAGTCTACGAGCAGTACTTC. Its protein is CASSQGLAGVYEQYF. Using reference TRBV7-2 and TRBJ2-7 for the parts outside the CDR3, the full variable domain is GAGVSQSPSNKVTEKGKDVELRCDPISGHTALYWYRQSLGQGLEFLIYFQGNSAPDKSGLPSDRFSAERTGGSVSTLTIQRTQQEDSAVYLCASSQGLAGVYEQYFGPGTRLTVT.

The rearrangement links TRBV6-5 to TRBJ1-1; a possible D gene is TRBD1 (5 bases). This CDR3 comprises 14 residues. The V end lost 0 bases, the J end lost 5 bases, and 10 bases lay between the germline ends. Germline values: CDR1 MNHEY, CDR2 SVGAGI. Here the CDR3 DNA reads TGTGCCAGCAGTTACTCAAGCGCAGGGACTGAAGCTTTCTTT. This encodes CASSYSSAGTEAFF.

The V gene is TRBV18, the J gene TRBJ2-7; 8 bases are a match to TRBD2. Germline lookup yields CDR1 KGHSH and CDR2 LQKENI. The CDR3 sequence is 15 residues long. J lost 4 bases, V lost 3 bases, and 8 bases had no gene match. The CDR3 loop reads CASSPGLAERYEQYF. CDR3 nucleotides: TGTGCCAGCTCACCCGGACTAGCAGAACGTTACGAGCAGTACTTC.

The rearrangement joins TRBV5-1 to TRBJ2-7; 11 nucleotides match TRBD2. The germline V gene encodes CDR1 SGHRS and CDR2 YFSETQ. V shed 0 bases and J 6 bases; nucleotides not matched to a gene: 11. The CDR3 has 17 residues. DNA of the CDR3: TGCGCCAGCAGCTTGGGTGGACTAGCGGGTTTCCTAATCGAGCAGTACTTC. Protein: CASSLGGLAGFLIEQYF.

V and J are TRBV5-1 and TRBJ2-4; D might be TRBD1 (6 bases). This CDR3 has 18 residues. Germline-derived CDR1 and CDR2 are SGHRS and YFSETQ. Trimming removed 0 bases at V and 8 bases at J, with 24 bases between. The CDR3 region has the DNA TGCGCCAGCAGCTTGGGCCGACAGGCGGATAAGAGATGGGACATTCAGTACTTC. This translates into CASSLGRQADKRWDIQYF.

This clone was found a few times. The chain carries TRBV5-1 and TRBJ2-3; the D gene is possibly TRBD1 (5 bases). Trimming shortened V by 3 bases and J by 4 bases, and 18 bases separated the two germline ends. This CDR3 has 16 amino acids. Per germline, CDR1 SGHRS and CDR2 YFSETQ. CDR3 in DNA: TGCGCCAGCAGCTGGACATCCCGAGTAATCCCAGATACGCAGTATTTT. It is translated as CASSWTSRVIPDTQYF.

The chain joins TRBV19 to TRBJ2-5; 9 bases agree with TRBD1. Per the germline V gene, CDR1 is LNHDA and CDR2 is SQIVND (reference sequence). There are 14 residues in the CDR3. The J segment lost 1 base and the V segment lost 6 bases, leaving 3 bases of the junction unmatched. The CDR3 nucleotides read TGTGCCAGTAGAAGGACAGGGGCCCAAGAGACCCAGTACTTC. Its protein product is CASRRTGAQETQYF. Looking up the rest from reference TRBV19 and TRBJ2-5 gives the full variable domain: DGGITQSPKYLFRKEGQNVTLSCEQNLNHDAMYWYRQDPGQGLRLIYYSQIVNDFQKGDIAEGYSVSREKKESFPLTVTSAQKNPTAFYLCASRRTGAQETQYFGPGTRLLVL.

This clone was found a few times. The CDR3 coding sequence is TGTGCCAGCAGCCCGGGACTCTCTCCAGATACGCAGTATTTT. Protein: CASSPGLSPDTQYF. The V call is TRBV5-6, the J call TRBJ2-3; TRBD2 might be the D (6 bases). The V gene lost 4 bases and the J gene lost 4 bases, with 13 bases spanning the gap. The CDR3 is made up of 14 amino acids. The germline V gene encodes CDR1 SGHDT and CDR2 YYEEEE.

The chain couples TRBV2 to TRBJ2-5; D is possibly TRBD1 (5 bases). The CDR3 totals 13 residues. The germline CDR1 and CDR2 sequences are SNHLY and FYNNEI. V lost 3 bases to trimming and J lost 5 bases, with 10 bases between them. The CDR3 here is CASSDRVWETQYF. As DNA, the CDR3 is TGTGCCAGCAGTGACAGGGTTTGGGAGACCCAGTACTTC.

The chain joins TRBV6-6 to TRBJ2-7, with TRBD2 matching over 8 bases. The CDR3 length is 14 residues. From germline, CDR1 is MNHNY and CDR2 SVGAGI (reference sequence). V lost 4 bases, J lost 6 bases, and 8 bases stayed unmatched. Here the CDR3 DNA reads TGTGCCAGCAGTTTCGGGACTAGTTACTCCGAGCAGTACTTC. Translating it yields CASSFGTSYSEQYF.

This clone was seen more than once but under ten times. The chain is built from TRBV28 and TRBJ2-5, with D maybe TRBD1 (5 bases). Trimming cost V 6 bases and J 3 bases, with 20 bases left between them. CDR1 and CDR2 from the germline V gene are MDHEN and SYDVKM. This CDR3 region has 16 residues. The DNA for the CDR3 is TGTGCCAGCAGCCAAATAGCCCATGGCAGGGAAGAGACCCAGTACTTC. Protein sequence: CASSQIAHGREETQYF.

There are a few counts of this clone. J is TRBJ1-4 and V is TRBV5-1; maybe TRBD1 (5 bases). The CDR3 runs 18 residues. Germline CDR1 SGHRS, CDR2 YFSETQ. Trimming shortened V by 0 bases and J by 3 bases, and 18 bases separated the two germline ends. The CDR3 here is CASSLVAGPDPANEKLFF. The CDR3 DNA follows: TGCGCCAGCAGCTTGGTAGCAGGGCCAGATCCAGCTAATGAAAAACTGTTTTTT. The complete variable domain, with remaining parts taken from reference TRBV5-1 and TRBJ1-4, reads KAGVTQTPRYLIKTRGQQVTLSCSPISGHRSVSWYQQTPGQGLQFLFEYFSETQRNKGNFPGRFSGRQFSNSRSEMNVSTLELGDSALYLCASSLVAGPDPANEKLFFGSGTQLSVL.

The J gene is TRBJ1-1, the V gene TRBV5-6; TRBD1 might be the D (6 bases). Looked up from germline, CDR1 is SGHDT and CDR2 is YYEEEE. The CDR3 extends over 12 amino acids. Trimming removed 2 bases at V and 6 bases at J, with 8 bases between. The CDR3, as DNA: TGTGCCAGCAGCTTATACAGGGCTGAAGCTTTCTTT. This translates into CASSLYRAEAFF. Drawing the rest from reference TRBV5-6 and TRBJ1-1, the complete variable domain is DAGVTQSPTHLIKTRGQQVTLRCSPKSGHDTVSWYQQALGQGPQFIFQYYEEEERQRGNFPDRFSGHQFPNYSSELNVNALLLGDSALYLCASSLYRAEAFFGQGTRLTVV.

V usage is TRBV5-1 and J usage is TRBJ2-1; TRBD1 aligns across 7 bases. With 3 bases clipped from V and 4 bases from J, the junction kept 10 bases outside the gene matches. This CDR3 has 16 amino acids. Germline V CDR1 and CDR2: SGHRS, YFSETQ. The CDR3 here is CASSSYTGQPYNEQFF. In DNA, the CDR3 is TGCGCCAGCAGCTCTTACACGGGACAGCCATACAATGAGCAGTTCTTC.

This clone appeared a few times. The rearrangement joins TRBV18 to TRBJ1-1; D uncertain. Germline V gives CDR1 KGHSH, CDR2 LQKENI. The CDR3 is made up of 15 amino acids. V was pared by 1 base and J by 0 bases, with 9 bases between. The CDR3 nucleotides are TGTGCCAGCTCACCACGGGGAGGGTTGAACACTGAAGCTTTCTTT. As protein: CASSPRGGLNTEAFF. The complete variable domain, with remaining parts taken from reference TRBV18 and TRBJ1-1, reads NAGVMQNPRHLVRRRGQEARLRCSPMKGHSHVYWYRQLPEEGLKFMVYLQKENIIDESGMPKERFSAEFPKEGPSILRIQQVVRGDSAAYFCASSPRGGLNTEAFFGQGTRLTVV.

The chain employs TRBV5-4 and TRBJ2-3; 9 bases agree with TRBD2. CDR1 is SGHNT, CDR2 YYREEE, per germline (reference sequence). J gave up 4 bases and V 2 bases, and 8 bases lay outside the gene matches. The length of the CDR3 is 16 residues. The CDR3 reads CASSLRRGGAADTQYF. The CDR3 DNA follows: TGTGCCAGCAGCTTAAGACGCGGGGGGGCGGCAGATACGCAGTATTTT.

J is TRBJ2-5 and V is TRBV5-6; 10 bases agree with TRBD1. The DNA matches TRBJ2-7 better at its end, which makes the J call doubtful. The CDR3 is 16 residues long. Germline-derived CDR1 and CDR2 are SGHDT and YYEEEE. Here the CDR3 DNA reads TGTGCCAGCAGCTTGCCGGAGGGACAGGGGATTTACGAGCAGTACTTC. Protein sequence: CASSLPEGQGIYEQYF.

The chain combines TRBV10-1 with TRBJ2-2, with D maybe TRBD1 (5 bases). From germline, CDR1 is WNHNN and CDR2 SYGVQD (reference sequence). CDR3 length: 16 residues. Trimming took 0 bases from V and 0 from J, leaving 8 bases between them. The CDR3 is CASSESGRANTGELFF. CDR3 nucleotide sequence: TGCGCCAGCAGTGAGTCGGGCAGGGCGAACACCGGGGAGCTGTTTTTT.

The V gene is TRBV30, the J gene TRBJ1-3; D remains ambiguous. The CDR3 runs to 15 residues. The ends were cut back, 1 base at V and 3 bases at J, with 13 bases in the middle. Germline V gene data show CDR1 as GTSNPN and CDR2 as SVGIG (reference sequence). CDR3 DNA: TGTGCCTGGAGTGGAGGAAAAGTACTTGGAAACACCATATATTTT. This translates into CAWSGGKVLGNTIYF.

The chain combines TRBV5-1 with TRBJ1-1, with TRBD1 identical over 9 bases. V gave up 4 bases and J gave up 1 base; unmatched junction bases: 11. The CDR3 totals 17 residues. Looked up from germline, CDR1 is SGHRS and CDR2 is YFSETQ. The CDR3 loop reads CASSRGRTGGWNTEAFF. CDR3 sequence (DNA): TGCGCCAGCAGCCGAGGGCGAACAGGGGGCTGGAACACTGAAGCTTTCTTT.

V usage is TRBV5-4 and J usage is TRBJ2-4, with D possibly matching TRBD1 (6 bases). V was trimmed by 0 bases and J by 6 bases, leaving 10 bases between them. Germline CDR1 SGHNT, CDR2 YYREEE (reference sequence). This CDR3 is 14 amino acids long. The CDR3, as DNA: TGTGCCAGCAGCTTGGACAGGGCCGGAAACATTCAGTACTTC. Translation gives CASSLDRAGNIQYF.